The 15 T cell receptor beta chains given below trace back to one sample, sequenced in a study of T cell responses to AZD1222 COVID-19 vaccine. This table comes from immunoSEQ multiplex PCR, and its TCRdb copy is limited to in-frame clones, with some not included. Among some 150,000 clones listed, just over 90% were seen once. The input for sequencing was peripheral blood, taken on day 0 of AZD1222 vaccination. The receptors were gathered from an adult in good health.

This sequence joins TRBV3-1 (or the pseudogene TRBV3-2) and TRBJ2-3; D might be TRBD2 (6 bases). The ends were cut back, 8 bases at V and 2 bases at J, with 14 bases in the middle. CDR3 length: 14 amino acids. The germline gives CDR1 LGHDT, CDR2 YNNKEL (reference sequence). CDR3 nucleotide sequence: TGTGCCAGCGGAGGGGTTGGTAACACAGATACGCAGTATTTT. As protein: CASGGVGNTDTQYF.

V usage is TRBV11-2 and J usage is TRBJ1-5, with D tentatively TRBD1 (6 bases). From germline, CDR1 is SGHAT and CDR2 FQNNGV. CDR3 length: 15 amino acids. V was pared by 1 base and J by 3 bases, with 10 bases between. In DNA form, the CDR3 reads TGTGCCAGCAGCTTAGGGACAGCTGACAATCAGCCCCAGCATTTT. Protein product: CASSLGTADNQPQHF. The full variable domain, completed using reference TRBV11-2 and TRBJ1-5, is EAGVAQSPRYKIIEKRQSVAFWCNPISGHATLYWYQQILGQGPKLLIQFQNNGVVDDSQLPKDRFSAERLKGVDSTLKIQPAKLEDSAVYLCASSLGTADNQPQHFGDGTRLSIL.

This chain uses TRBV12-3 or TRBV12-4 with TRBJ2-1; unclear D gene. V lost 9 bases and J 12 bases, leaving 9 bases between the germline ends. The CDR3 consists of 9 residues. The chain's CDR3 is CASALGQFF. The CDR3 nucleotides are TGTGCCAGTGCCCTCGGGCAGTTCTTC.

This clone appeared once. This chain uses TRBV4-1 with TRBJ2-2; D not certain. The CDR3 sequence is 15 residues long. Germline CDR1 and CDR2: MGHRA and YSYEKL. The V gene lost 4 bases and the J gene lost 4 bases, with 13 bases spanning the gap. In nucleotides, the CDR3 is TGCGCCAGCAGCCCCCCAGGTTCGGGCACCGGGGAGCTGTTTTTT. This codes for CASSPPGSGTGELFF.

This sequence joins TRBV9 and TRBJ2-2, with 10 bases matching TRBD2. This CDR3 comprises 16 residues. The junction had 3 bases not matched to a gene; V was cut back by 0 bases and J by 4 bases. Germline values: CDR1 SGDLS, CDR2 YYNGEE. The CDR3 loop is CASSVDGTSATGELFF. The CDR3, as DNA: TGTGCCAGCAGCGTAGACGGGACTAGCGCCACCGGGGAGCTGTTTTTT.

The rearrangement joins TRBV6-5 to TRBJ2-3; maybe TRBD2 (5 bases). Germline V gene data show CDR1 as MNHEY and CDR2 as SVGAGI. V lost 6 bases and J lost 3, with 7 bases in between. The CDR3 totals 12 residues. CDR3 bases: TGTGCCAGCAGCCCGGGGACAGATACGCAGTATTTT. Protein sequence: CASSPGTDTQYF.

The chain has TRBV5-1 and TRBJ1-2; D unclear. Trimming removed 1 base from V and 8 bases from J, with 15 bases in between. This CDR3 region has 14 residues. Germline-derived CDR1 and CDR2 are SGHRS and YFSETQ. Written as DNA, the CDR3 is TGCGCCAGCAGCTTGACGGACTCGGAGGAGGGCTACACCTTC. Residues: CASSLTDSEEGYTF. Based on the CDR3 plus reference TRBV5-1 and TRBJ1-2, the full variable domain is KAGVTQTPRYLIKTRGQQVTLSCSPISGHRSVSWYQQTPGQGLQFLFEYFSETQRNKGNFPGRFSGRQFSNSRSEMNVSTLELGDSALYLCASSLTDSEEGYTFGSGTRLTVV.

This chain connects TRBV9 to TRBJ1-1; D gene uncertain. The CDR3 totals 15 residues. Germline V lookup: CDR1 SGDLS, CDR2 YYNGEE. V lost 4 bases to trimming and J lost 1 base, with 14 bases between them. The CDR3 loop reads CASSYTTTANTEAFF. The CDR3 DNA sequence: TGTGCCAGCAGCTACACCACTACGGCGAACACTGAAGCTTTCTTT.

This clone was observed a single time. This rearrangement joins TRBV5-1 to TRBJ1-6; a weak D match, TRBD1 (6 bases). V was trimmed by 4 bases and J by 6 bases, leaving 26 bases between them. Germline CDR1 and CDR2: SGHRS and YFSETQ. CDR3 length: 19 residues. In DNA, the CDR3 is TGCGCCAGCAGCAGGACAGCCTTGACAGGTTTGACAGTTAATTCACCCCTCCACTTT. Its translation is CASSRTALTGLTVNSPLHF.

The chain recombines TRBV6-5 with TRBJ2-7; D gene unclear. The germline CDR1 and CDR2 sequences are MNHEY and SVGAGI. The CDR3 runs 11 residues. V gave up 0 bases and J gave up 7 bases, with 4 bases separating them. The CDR3 reads CASSYSGEQYF. The CDR3 nucleotides read TGTGCCAGCAGTTACTCGGGAGAGCAGTACTTC.

CDR3 residues: CASSQEGWRTTGTEAFF. The CDR3 bases are TGTGCCAGCAGCCAAGAAGGATGGCGGACCACCGGCACTGAAGCTTTCTTT. The chain carries TRBV14 and TRBJ1-1; no firm D call. Trimming removed 0 bases from V and 4 bases from J, with 18 bases in between. From germline, CDR1 is SGHDN and CDR2 FVKESK. The CDR3 is 17 amino acids.

V gene TRBV29-1 combines with J gene TRBJ1-2, with 9 bases identical to TRBD1. The CDR3 contains 15 residues. V shed 7 bases, J shed 2 bases, and the junction held 11 bases outside the gene matches. Germline values: CDR1 SQVTM, CDR2 ANQGSEA. The CDR3 here is CSAGSGTGRNYGYTF. In DNA, the CDR3 is TGCAGCGCTGGGTCCGGGACAGGGAGAAACTATGGCTACACCTTC.

This clone was seen a few times. V gene TRBV3-1 (or the pseudogene TRBV3-2) combines with J gene TRBJ2-7, with 9 bases aligning to TRBD2. Trimming cost V 4 bases and J 3 bases; bases outside gene matches: 7. The CDR3 loop spans 15 amino acids. Germline CDR1 reads LGHDT; CDR2 reads YNNKEL (reference sequence). CDR3 nucleotide sequence: TGTGCCAGCAGCCGAGATAGCGGGAGTTTCTACGAGCAGTACTTC. Its protein is CASSRDSGSFYEQYF.

This clone has a handful of counts. The chain has TRBV4-1 and TRBJ1-2, with 8 bases fitting TRBD1. The germline gives CDR1 MGHRA, CDR2 YSYEKL. This CDR3 spans 14 amino acids. V shed 4 bases, J shed 6 bases, and the junction held 7 bases outside the gene matches. The CDR3 spells CASSPQTTGDGYTF. The DNA of the CDR3 is TGCGCCAGCAGCCCGCAAACGACAGGGGATGGCTACACCTTC.

The V and J genes are TRBV6-1 and TRBJ1-2; D gene uncertain. The CDR3 covers 16 residues. The V gene's germline CDR1 is MNHNS and CDR2 SASEGT. Trimming stripped 2 bases from V and 0 bases from J, with 13 bases between. CDR3 bases: TGTGCCAGCAGTGAAAGCGAGACACCGGCTAACTATGGCTACACCTTC. It translates to CASSESETPANYGYTF.